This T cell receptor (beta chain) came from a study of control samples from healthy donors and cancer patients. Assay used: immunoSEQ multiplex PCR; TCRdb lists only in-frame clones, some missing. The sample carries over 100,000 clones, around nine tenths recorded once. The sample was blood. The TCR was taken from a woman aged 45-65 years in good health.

The CDR3 DNA follows: TGTGCCAGCAGCTTAGCCCCAAATAGCAATCAGCCCCAGCATTTT. It yields the protein CASSLAPNSNQPQHF. This sequence joins TRBV7-2 and TRBJ1-5; D is undetermined. There are 15 residues in the CDR3. Trimming pared 0 bases from V and 0 bases from J, leaving 6 bases between. Germline CDR1 and CDR2: SGHTA and FQGNSA.